A single sample is the source of the 26 T cell receptor beta chains below, sequenced in a study of OX40 agonist ivuxolimab in advanced cancers. Measured with immunoSEQ multiplex PCR; TCRdb has only the in-frame clones, and not every one. The sample consists of approximately 50,000 clones, 84% of them appearing once. Source: CD4+ or CD8+ T cells sorted from blood, taken in a trial of the OX40 agonist ivuxolimab. Receptors originate from an adult with an advanced solid tumor such as melanoma, head and neck, liver or kidney cancer.

This clone came up once. V is TRBV11-3 and J is TRBJ2-1; 8 bases agree with TRBD2. CDR1 is SGHNT, CDR2 YENEEA, per germline. This CDR3 contains 16 residues. Trimming at V came to 1 base and at J to 4 bases, leaving 6 bases not matched to a gene. CDR3 nucleotides: TGTGCCAGCAGCTTAGGCCTTACTAGCGGTTACAATGAGCAGTTCTTC. Residues: CASSLGLTSGYNEQFF.

The chain combines TRBV4-1 with TRBJ1-2, with a possible D match to TRBD1 (5 bases). The CDR3 spans 13 residues. Germline assignment: CDR1 MGHRA and CDR2 YSYEKL. Trimming pared 4 bases from V and 5 bases from J, leaving 11 bases between. CDR3 nucleotides: TGCGCCAGCAGCCCTGGGGGGATATATGGCTACACCTTC. Encoded protein: CASSPGGIYGYTF.

The chain joins TRBV6-5 to TRBJ1-6, with 10 positions matching TRBD1. Germline assignment: CDR1 MNHEY and CDR2 SVGAGI. The CDR3 runs 15 residues. J was trimmed by 10 bases and V by 6 bases; bases with no gene match: 9. DNA of the CDR3: TGTGCCAGCAGCAGCATAGGGACAGGGGAGTCACCCCTCCACTTT. Its translation: CASSSIGTGESPLHF.

The chain is built from TRBV9 and TRBJ1-3; maybe TRBD1 (5 bases). The V and J ends lost 0 bases and 0 bases respectively, with 10 bases between them. Germline CDR1 SGDLS, CDR2 YYNGEE. This CDR3 spans 16 amino acids. The CDR3 nucleotides read TGTGCCAGCAGCGTAGCTACAGGAACCTCTGGAAACACCATATATTTT. Its protein product is CASSVATGTSGNTIYF.

This chain connects TRBV4-3 to TRBJ2-1, with 7 positions matching TRBD2. This CDR3 is 14 amino acids long. V gave up 1 base and J gave up 8 bases; unmatched junction bases: 5. Germline V gene sequence: CDR1 LGHNA, CDR2 YSLEER. CDR3 sequence: CASSQGLAEDEQFF. In nucleotides, the CDR3 is TGCGCCAGCAGCCAAGGACTAGCTGAGGATGAGCAGTTCTTC.

The J gene is TRBJ2-2, the V gene TRBV7-6; D is undetermined. V lost 5 bases to trimming and J lost 6 bases, with 10 bases between them. Germline CDR1 SGHVS, CDR2 FNYEAQ. The CDR3 covers 13 residues. The CDR3: CASSHLLSGELFF. CDR3 DNA: TGTGCCAGCAGCCACTTACTCTCCGGGGAGCTGTTTTTT.

The chain combines TRBV4-3 with TRBJ1-5; D might be TRBD1 (5 bases). Per germline, CDR1 LGHNA and CDR2 YSLEER. The ends were cut back, 0 bases at V and 4 bases at J, with 13 bases in the middle. This CDR3 has 16 residues. CDR3: CASSQEKASGNQPQHF. As DNA, the CDR3 is TGCGCCAGCAGCCAAGAGAAAGCGTCAGGGAATCAGCCCCAGCATTTT.

V usage is TRBV7-8 and J usage is TRBJ1-6; TRBD1 matches at 8 bases. V trimming: 1 base; J trimming: 10 bases; junction bases outside the gene matches: 9. The CDR3 covers 16 residues. Germline V CDR1 and CDR2: SGHVS, FQNEAQ. CDR3: CASSLVQGGRGSPLHF. The CDR3 coding sequence is TGTGCCAGCAGCTTAGTACAGGGGGGTCGCGGGTCACCCCTCCACTTT.

The J gene is TRBJ1-2, the V gene TRBV5-5, with D hard to call. Germline loops: CDR1 SGHKS, CDR2 YYEKEE (reference sequence). The V end lost 0 bases, the J end lost 6 bases, and 9 bases lay between the germline ends. The CDR3 length is 13 residues. CDR3 in amino acids: CASSLAQVDGYTF. The CDR3 DNA is TGTGCCAGCAGCTTGGCTCAGGTCGATGGCTACACCTTC. Together with reference TRBV5-5 and TRBJ1-2, the CDR3 gives the full variable domain: DAGVTQSPTHLIKTRGQQVTLRCSPISGHKSVSWYQQVLGQGPQFIFQYYEKEERGRGNFPDRFSARQFPNYSSELNVNALLLGDSALYLCASSLAQVDGYTFGSGTRLTVV.

The sample holds a few counts of this clone. The chain is built from TRBV19 and TRBJ1-2; TRBD1 might be the D (5 bases). Per the germline V gene, CDR1 is LNHDA and CDR2 is SQIVND (reference sequence). The CDR3 extends over 13 amino acids. V was pared by 5 bases and J by 4 bases, with 11 bases between. DNA for the CDR3: TGTGCCAGTAGTTCACTGGGGGTCTATGGCTACACCTTC. It yields the protein CASSSLGVYGYTF.

The rearrangement links TRBV19 to TRBJ1-6, with 11 bases that match TRBD1. Germline-derived CDR1 and CDR2 are LNHDA and SQIVND (reference sequence). Unmatched junction bases numbered 7, after V lost 5 bases and J lost 10 bases. The CDR3 covers 15 residues. CDR3 protein: CASSFRGQGESPLHF. The CDR3 bases are TGTGCCAGTAGTTTTCGGGGACAGGGGGAGTCACCCCTCCACTTT. The complete variable domain, with remaining parts taken from reference TRBV19 and TRBJ1-6, reads DGGITQSPKYLFRKEGQNVTLSCEQNLNHDAMYWYRQDPGQGLRLIYYSQIVNDFQKGDIAEGYSVSREKKESFPLTVTSAQKNPTAFYLCASSFRGQGESPLHFGNGTRLTVT.

V and J are TRBV4-1 and TRBJ1-1; D not resolved. The CDR3 totals 17 residues. The germline V and J ends were trimmed by 4 bases and 4 bases, with 22 bases remaining between them. Germline values: CDR1 MGHRA, CDR2 YSYEKL. The chain's CDR3 is CASSPQTGRVGSTEAFF. CDR3 DNA: TGCGCCAGCAGCCCCCAAACTGGGAGGGTGGGGAGCACTGAAGCTTTCTTT.

V usage is TRBV19 and J usage is TRBJ2-4, with D perhaps matching TRBD1 (6 bases). Trimming removed 2 bases from V and 0 bases from J, with 8 bases in between. Germline lookup yields CDR1 LNHDA and CDR2 SQIVND (reference sequence). The CDR3 contains 15 residues. The CDR3 protein is CASSIQGIAKNIQYF. The CDR3 nucleotides are TGTGCCAGTAGTATACAGGGGATAGCCAAAAACATTCAGTACTTC.

The CDR3 DNA reads as TGTGCCAGTACCATGGGGGACCACTCCTACAATGAGCAGTTCTTC. It encodes CASTMGDHSYNEQFF. V and J are TRBV19 and TRBJ2-1; D may match TRBD1 or TRBD2 (5 bases each). This CDR3 spans 15 amino acids. V lost 7 bases, J lost 0 bases, and 13 bases lay in between. Germline CDR1 is LNHDA and CDR2 is SQIVND (reference sequence).

The chain recombines TRBV6-1 with TRBJ2-7, with D unclear. The length of the CDR3 is 11 residues. The V end was cut by 6 bases, the J end by 2 bases, with 5 bases between. Germline loops: CDR1 MNHNS, CDR2 SASEGT. The CDR3 sequence: CASRHTYEQYF. In nucleotides, the CDR3 is TGTGCCAGCAGACACACCTACGAGCAGTACTTC.

This clone appeared once. The chain has TRBV6-6 and TRBJ1-1; D not resolved. CDR1 MNHNY and CDR2 SVGAGI come from the germline V gene (reference sequence). This CDR3 is built from 13 residues. The V end was cut by 6 bases, the J end by 2 bases, with 10 bases between. CDR3 DNA: TGTGCCAGCAGGGCAGTCCTTAACACTGAAGCTTTCTTT. Protein sequence: CASRAVLNTEAFF.

CDR3 residues: CASSLELAGGLGEQFF. DNA of the CDR3: TGTGCCAGCAGCTTAGAACTAGCGGGAGGGCTGGGTGAGCAGTTCTTC. J is TRBJ2-1 and V is TRBV7-2; the match to TRBD2 covers 13 bases. V trimming: 1 base; J trimming: 9 bases; junction bases outside the gene matches: 6. CDR1 and CDR2 (germline): SGHTA, FQGNSA. The CDR3 has 16 residues.

The chain links TRBV9 to TRBJ1-3; weak D call: TRBD1 (6 bases). The CDR3 spans 14 residues. Germline CDR1 reads SGDLS; CDR2 reads YYNGEE. V was pared by 4 bases and J by 2 bases, with 10 bases between. CDR3 in DNA: TGTGCCAGCAGCTTAGGGGGGGCTGGAAACACCATATATTTT. Translating it yields CASSLGGAGNTIYF.

V is TRBV9 and J is TRBJ2-1; D remains ambiguous. Germline-derived CDR1 and CDR2 are SGDLS and YYNGEE. This CDR3 is 15 amino acids long. V gave up 0 bases and J gave up 5 bases, with 12 bases separating them. The CDR3 spells CASSVEGRADNEQFF. DNA for the CDR3: TGTGCCAGCAGCGTAGAGGGTCGAGCCGACAATGAGCAGTTCTTC.

The chain links TRBV30 to TRBJ1-2; D is undetermined. This CDR3 region has 13 residues. Germline-derived CDR1 and CDR2 are GTSNPN and SVGIG (reference sequence). The V end lost 0 bases, the J end lost 6 bases, and 11 bases lay between the germline ends. CDR3 protein: CAWSVRIAHGYTF. The DNA for the CDR3 is TGTGCCTGGAGTGTACGAATAGCCCATGGCTACACCTTC.

The chain carries TRBV7-6 and TRBJ2-1, with unresolved D. The CDR3 contains 15 residues. Germline CDR1 SGHVS, CDR2 FNYEAQ. V was trimmed by 5 bases and J by 5 bases, leaving 16 bases between them. The CDR3 loop is CASSPFPSDNNEQFF. In DNA, the CDR3 is TGTGCCAGCAGCCCCTTCCCCTCGGATAACAATGAGCAGTTCTTC.

The CDR3 nucleotides are TGTGCCAGTAGTAATCAGGGTTACAATCAGCCCCAGCATTTT. It is translated as CASSNQGYNQPQHF. This sequence joins TRBV19 and TRBJ1-5; maybe TRBD1 (5 bases). The length of the CDR3 is 14 residues. The germline V gene encodes CDR1 LNHDA and CDR2 SQIVND (reference sequence). The ends were cut back, 4 bases at V and 3 bases at J, with 10 bases in the middle.

Comment on this clone: The junction shows a germline mismatch at one end, possibly a read error. The chain combines TRBV2 with TRBJ1-5, with D perhaps matching TRBD1 (6 bases). The CDR3 is 13 amino acids. The V gene's germline CDR1 is SNHLY and CDR2 FYNNEI. DNA for the CDR3: TGTGCCACCAGTTCAGGGGAGGGTCAGCCCCAGCATTTT. It is translated as CATSSGEGQPQHF.

The chain links TRBV27 to TRBJ2-7; maybe TRBD1 (6 bases). Germline CDR1 reads MNHEY; CDR2 reads SMNVEV (reference sequence). CDR3 length: 15 residues. Trimming shortened V by 6 bases and J by 0 bases, and 15 bases separated the two germline ends. The CDR3 DNA follows: TGTGCCAGCAGCCCCCTGACAGGTACCTCCTACGAGCAGTACTTC. Its translation is CASSPLTGTSYEQYF.

V usage is TRBV13 and J usage is TRBJ2-7; 8 bases match TRBD2. V shed 6 bases and J 4 bases; nucleotides not matched to a gene: 14. This CDR3 region has 16 residues. From germline, CDR1 is PRHDT and CDR2 FYEKMQ (reference sequence). CDR3 in amino acids: CASSYSAGVGGYEQYF. DNA for the CDR3: TGTGCCAGCAGTTACTCAGCGGGAGTAGGGGGTTACGAGCAGTACTTC.

The chain couples TRBV18 to TRBJ2-3; D unclear. Germline CDR1 reads KGHSH; CDR2 reads LQKENI. The CDR3 is 14 amino acids. V was cut by 8 bases and J by 2 bases, with 14 bases left in between. CDR3 DNA: TGTGCCAGCATCGGTGGGCAGTCCACAGATACGCAGTATTTT. Its protein is CASIGGQSTDTQYF.